Presented here are 21 T cell receptor beta chains from one specimen sequenced in a study of OX40 agonist ivuxolimab in advanced cancers. Profiling relied on immunoSEQ multiplex PCR, and the TCRdb table lists in-frame clones only, not all of them. The sample has tens of thousands of clones; roughly 85% are singletons. This material consisted of CD4+ or CD8+ T cells sorted from blood, taken in a trial of the OX40 agonist ivuxolimab. These TCRs come from an adult with an advanced solid tumor such as melanoma, head and neck, liver or kidney cancer.

This clone has only one observation. V usage is TRBV6-1 and J usage is TRBJ1-5; the D gene is possibly TRBD1 (5 bases). Trimming shortened V by 2 bases and J by 6 bases, and 14 bases separated the two germline ends. The CDR3 contains 15 residues. Germline CDR1 reads MNHNS; CDR2 reads SASEGT. This CDR3 reads CASSEQFYGGQPQHF. CDR3 DNA sequence: TGTGCCAGCAGTGAACAGTTTTATGGGGGTCAGCCCCAGCATTTT.

The gene calls are TRBV19 and TRBJ2-5; D may be TRBD1 (5 bases). Per the germline V gene, CDR1 is LNHDA and CDR2 is SQIVND (reference sequence). V was shortened by 6 bases and J by 4 bases, with 12 bases between the two germline ends. The CDR3 consists of 13 residues. The CDR3 region has the DNA TGTGCCAGTAGCCCGCTTCAGGGAGAGACCCAGTACTTC. Translated: CASSPLQGETQYF.

The gene calls are TRBV23-1 and TRBJ1-1, with D uncertain. TRBV23-1 is an ORF; its function is uncertain. CDR3 length equals 14 residues. The V end was cut by 7 bases, the J end by 3 bases, with 15 bases between. The CDR3 region has the DNA TGCGCCAGCACCCCCTCGGGTGATGACACTGAAGCTTTCTTT. Encoded protein: CASTPSGDDTEAFF.

The J gene is TRBJ1-4, the V gene TRBV6-7; TRBD1 might be the D (5 bases). TRBV6-7 is an ORF; its function is uncertain. The CDR3 covers 10 residues. The V and J ends lost 7 bases and 8 bases respectively, with 5 bases between them. CDR3 sequence reads: CASKGEKLFF. The CDR3 nucleotides are TGTGCCAGCAAGGGGGAAAAACTGTTTTTT.

V and J are TRBV2 and TRBJ2-5; TRBD2 agrees at 9 bases. V gave up 4 bases and J gave up 5 bases; unmatched junction bases: 5. The germline V gene encodes CDR1 SNHLY and CDR2 FYNNEI. This CDR3 region has 14 residues. The CDR3 here is CASSGTSADETQYF. As DNA, the CDR3 is TGTGCCAGCAGTGGGACTAGCGCGGATGAGACCCAGTACTTC.

This chain links TRBV6-6 with TRBJ1-2, with 7 positions matching TRBD1. Germline V gene data show CDR1 as MNHNY and CDR2 as SVGAGI (reference sequence). With 7 bases clipped from V and 8 bases from J, the junction kept 7 bases outside the gene matches. The CDR3 extends over 12 amino acids. Here the CDR3 reads CASTYRGLGYTF. The DNA of the CDR3 is TGTGCCAGCACCTACAGGGGTTTGGGCTACACCTTC.

The chain joins TRBV20-1 to TRBJ2-7; D is unclear. CDR3 length: 10 amino acids. The ends were cut back, 8 bases at V and 1 base at J, with 6 bases in the middle. Germline V lookup: CDR1 DFQATT, CDR2 SNEGSKA (reference sequence). The CDR3 sequence: CSIGSYEQYF. CDR3 bases: TGCAGTATCGGGTCCTACGAGCAGTACTTC.

The rearrangement joins TRBV7-6 to TRBJ2-1, with D tentatively TRBD2 (5 bases). Trimming stripped 7 bases from V and 4 bases from J, with 17 bases between. Germline loops: CDR1 SGHVS, CDR2 FNYEAQ. CDR3 length: 15 residues. The chain's CDR3 is CASTSSGLKYNEQFF. The CDR3 DNA is TGTGCCAGCACCTCGTCAGGACTCAAATACAATGAGCAGTTCTTC. Full variable domain (remainder filled in from reference TRBV7-6 and TRBJ2-1): GAGVSQSPRYKVTKRGQDVALRCDPISGHVSLYWYRQALGQGPEFLTYFNYEAQQDKSGLPNDRFSAERPEGSISTLTIQRTEQRDSAMYRCASTSSGLKYNEQFFGPGTRLTVL.

V usage is TRBV5-4 and J usage is TRBJ1-4; tentative D call: TRBD1 (5 bases). V dropped 1 base and J dropped 8 bases, with 15 bases sitting between them. Germline-derived CDR1 and CDR2 are SGHNT and YYREEE (reference sequence). The CDR3 is 15 residues long. In DNA, the CDR3 is TGTGCCAGCAGCTTGAGTACCCAGGGAGGGGAAAAACTGTTTTTT. Its translation: CASSLSTQGGEKLFF.

In its sample, this clone was seen once. This rearrangement joins TRBV7-3 to TRBJ1-3, with D maybe TRBD1 (6 bases). CDR1 SGHTA and CDR2 FQGTGA come from the germline V gene. The CDR3 is 15 residues long. V was trimmed by 1 base and J by 4 bases, leaving 11 bases between them. Here the CDR3 reads CASSLMGARGNTIYF. The CDR3 DNA sequence: TGTGCCAGCAGCTTAATGGGGGCGAGAGGAAACACCATATATTTT.

This chain links TRBV19 with TRBJ2-7; 9 bases agree with TRBD2. The germline gives CDR1 LNHDA, CDR2 SQIVND (reference sequence). The CDR3 totals 14 residues. Trimming took 2 bases from V and 2 from J; bases not matched to a gene: 1. The CDR3 DNA follows: TGTGCCAGTAGTATACTAGCGGGAACCTACGAGCAGTACTTC. Its protein is CASSILAGTYEQYF.

This rearrangement joins TRBV7-8 to TRBJ2-1, with 11 bases fitting TRBD2. Germline V CDR1 and CDR2: SGHVS, FQNEAQ. V gave up 0 bases and J gave up 7 bases; unmatched junction bases: 5. The CDR3 runs to 16 residues. The DNA of the CDR3 is TGTGCCAGCAGCTTAGCGGCGCCTAGCGGGGGGAATGAGCAGTTCTTC. Its protein is CASSLAAPSGGNEQFF.

The genes are TRBV10-2 and TRBJ2-2; a weak D match, TRBD1 (6 bases). Germline CDR1 and CDR2: WSHSY and SAAADI. This CDR3 region has 16 residues. V was clipped by 5 bases and J by 1 base, with 14 bases between them. This CDR3 is CASSSLGQLNTGELFF. The CDR3 nucleotides are TGCGCCAGCAGTTCCTTAGGACAGTTGAACACCGGGGAGCTGTTTTTT.

Only one count was recorded for this clone. The rearrangement uses TRBV5-6 and TRBJ2-1; tentative D call: TRBD2 (5 bases). The CDR3 is 15 amino acids. V was clipped by 3 bases and J by 5 bases, with 15 bases between them. Germline CDR1 is SGHDT and CDR2 is YYEEEE. The DNA for the CDR3 is TGTGCCAGCAGCTCGACTCCTAGCTTCGACAATGAGCAGTTCTTC. Translation gives CASSSTPSFDNEQFF.

The V and J genes are TRBV25-1 and TRBJ1-2; 9 bases are a match to TRBD1. V lost 4 bases to trimming and J lost 5 bases; unmatched junction nucleotides: 8. The CDR3 totals 15 residues. Germline V gene data show CDR1 as MGHDK and CDR2 as SYGVNS. The CDR3 DNA reads TGTGCCAGCAGTGCCGACAGGGGGGTCGGGTATGGCTACACCTTC. Translation: CASSADRGVGYGYTF.

The V and J genes are TRBV19 and TRBJ2-2; possibly TRBD1 for D (5 bases). The CDR3 is 13 residues long. Germline V lookup: CDR1 LNHDA, CDR2 SQIVND (reference sequence). Trimming shortened V by 5 bases and J by 7 bases, and 11 bases separated the two germline ends. CDR3 protein: CASSSQGNGELFF. CDR3 nucleotide sequence: TGTGCCAGTAGTTCGCAGGGTAACGGGGAGCTGTTTTTT.

V and J are TRBV20-1 and TRBJ1-2, with D possibly being TRBD1 (6 bases). Germline CDR1 is DFQATT and CDR2 is SNEGSKA (reference sequence). The CDR3 extends over 11 amino acids. CDR3 sequence reads: CSLGGGNGYTF. DNA of the CDR3: TGCAGCCTAGGGGGGGGCAATGGCTACACCTTC.

The gene calls are TRBV29-1 and TRBJ2-7; possible D gene TRBD1, 6 bases. CDR3 length equals 13 residues. Trimming removed 3 bases from V and 1 base from J, with 10 bases in between. CDR1 and CDR2 (germline): SQVTM, ANQGSEA. In nucleotides, the CDR3 is TGCAGCGTTGAGGACAGTAAATCCTACGAGCAGTACTTC. Protein sequence: CSVEDSKSYEQYF.

The rearrangement uses TRBV4-1 and TRBJ2-7; no clear D gene. Trimming removed 4 bases from V and 0 bases from J, with 19 bases in between. There are 17 residues in the CDR3. Per the germline V gene, CDR1 is MGHRA and CDR2 is YSYEKL. The DNA for the CDR3 is TGCGCCAGCAGCCTCCCCCAAGTGACTGGTAACTCCTACGAGCAGTACTTC. Amino acids: CASSLPQVTGNSYEQYF.

CDR3 loop: CASSYSGSGEQYF. The DNA for the CDR3 is TGTGCCAGCAGTTATTCAGGGTCAGGCGAGCAGTACTTC. The rearrangement uses TRBV6-5 and TRBJ2-7, with TRBD1 as a possible D gene (5 bases). V gave up 3 bases and J gave up 6 bases, with 12 bases separating them. CDR3 length equals 13 residues. CDR1 and CDR2 from the germline V gene are MNHEY and SVGAGI.

This clone showed up just once. The chain employs TRBV13 and TRBJ1-1; D possibly corresponds to TRBD1 (5 bases). The V gene's germline CDR1 is PRHDT and CDR2 FYEKMQ (reference sequence). V was pared by 1 base and J by 1 base, with 13 bases between. The CDR3 contains 16 residues. CDR3 in amino acids: CASSLAGWDSNTEAFF. The CDR3 DNA is TGTGCCAGCAGCTTAGCAGGGTGGGATTCGAACACTGAAGCTTTCTTT.